This T cell receptor (beta chain) was sequenced during a study of T cell repertoires in cytomegalovirus infection. Study as a whole: Matching HLA type, along with CMV infection, was indicated by public TCR beta signatures.

CDR3 length: 15 residues. Per the germline V gene, CDR1 is SGHVS and CDR2 is FNYEAQ. J was trimmed by 0 bases and V by 3 bases; bases with no gene match: 5. TCRdb redid the calling of the reads with MiXCR, one entry per CDR3 protein. The sample includes 300,000 to 400,000 distinct CDR3 sequences, 15% to 20% seen only once; the top ten take 7.5% to 9%. Study-wide results and caveats: There were carriers of CMV plus the relevant HLA, and cumulative public TCR beta family frequency identified them. The ex vivo response showed dominance by HLA-C-restricted CMV-specific TCR beta clonotypes.

Note on this clonotype: Its matching antigen is unknown.

Sequencing was performed on PBMCs. This rearrangement joins TRBV7-6 to TRBJ2-7; TRBD1 matches 7 bases. The sequence derives from a human donor in good health (CMV status not recorded). Some clones in this sample may be carry-over from other donors' samples. Written as DNA, the CDR3 is TGTGCCAGCAGCTTGTTACAGGGGATCTCCTACGAGCAGTACTTC. Translation gives CASSLLQGISYEQYF. The entire variable domain, with the rest obtained from reference TRBV7-6 and TRBJ2-7, is as follows: GAGVSQSPRYKVTKRGQDVALRCDPISGHVSLYWYRQALGQGPEFLTYFNYEAQQDKSGLPNDRFSAERPEGSISTLTIQRTEQRDSAMYRCASSLLQGISYEQYFGPGTRLTVT.